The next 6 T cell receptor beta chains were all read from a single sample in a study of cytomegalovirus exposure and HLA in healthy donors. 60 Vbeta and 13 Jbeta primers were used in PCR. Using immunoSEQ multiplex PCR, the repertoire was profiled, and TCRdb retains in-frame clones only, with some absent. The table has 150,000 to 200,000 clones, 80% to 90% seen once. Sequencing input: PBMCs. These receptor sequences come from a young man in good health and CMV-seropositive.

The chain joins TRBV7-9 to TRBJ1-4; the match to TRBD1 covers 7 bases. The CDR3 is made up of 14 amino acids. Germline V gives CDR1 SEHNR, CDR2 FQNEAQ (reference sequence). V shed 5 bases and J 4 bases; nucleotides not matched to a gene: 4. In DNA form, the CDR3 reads TGTGCCAGCAGCAAGACAGGGATTAATGAAAAACTGTTTTTT. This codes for CASSKTGINEKLFF.

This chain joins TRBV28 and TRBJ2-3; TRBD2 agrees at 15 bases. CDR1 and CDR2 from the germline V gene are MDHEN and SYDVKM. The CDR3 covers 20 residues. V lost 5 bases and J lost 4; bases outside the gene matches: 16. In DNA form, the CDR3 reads TGTGCCAGCAGTCACCCCGGGACTAGCGGGGGGATCCGGGGCGCAGATACGCAGTATTTT. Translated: CASSHPGTSGGIRGADTQYF.

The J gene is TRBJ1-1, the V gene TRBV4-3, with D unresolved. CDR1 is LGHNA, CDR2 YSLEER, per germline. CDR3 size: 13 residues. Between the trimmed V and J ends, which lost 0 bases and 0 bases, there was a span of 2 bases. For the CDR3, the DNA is TGCGCCAGCAGCCAAGACTTGAACACTGAAGCTTTCTTT. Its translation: CASSQDLNTEAFF.

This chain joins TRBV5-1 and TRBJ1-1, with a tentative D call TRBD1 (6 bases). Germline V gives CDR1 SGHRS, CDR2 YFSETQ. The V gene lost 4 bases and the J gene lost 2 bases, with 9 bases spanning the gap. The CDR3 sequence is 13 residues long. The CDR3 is CASSGGVNTEAFF. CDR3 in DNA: TGCGCCAGCAGCGGGGGCGTCAACACTGAAGCTTTCTTT.

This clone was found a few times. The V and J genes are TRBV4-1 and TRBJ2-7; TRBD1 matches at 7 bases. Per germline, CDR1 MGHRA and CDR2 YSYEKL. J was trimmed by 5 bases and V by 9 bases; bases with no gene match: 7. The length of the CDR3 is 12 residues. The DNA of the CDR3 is TGCGCCAGTCAGACAGGGCCCCACGAGCAGTACTTC. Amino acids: CASQTGPHEQYF.

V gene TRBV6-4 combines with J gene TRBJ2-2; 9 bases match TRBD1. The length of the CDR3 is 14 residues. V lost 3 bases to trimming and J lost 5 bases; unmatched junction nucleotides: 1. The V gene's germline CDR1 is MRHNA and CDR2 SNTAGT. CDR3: CASSEQGATGELFF. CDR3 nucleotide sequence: TGTGCCAGCAGTGAACAGGGGGCGACCGGGGAGCTGTTTTTT.